This TCR beta chain was documented in a study of OX40 agonist ivuxolimab in advanced cancers. Study-level background: Averaging roughly 60 years in age, with a range of about 20 to 90, the cohort was approximately 83% male. Allowance was made for prior anti-PD-1, anti-PD-L1 or anti-CTLA-4 therapy, and 40% to 45% had some.

Sequencing used immunoSEQ multiplex PCR; TCRdb keeps in-frame clones, though not all of them. This sample has 35,000 to 55,000 clones; roughly 84% occur once, and the top ten carry over 12%. V shed 3 bases and J shed 6 bases, with 19 bases lying between them. This CDR3 contains 16 residues. Germline assignment: CDR1 SGHNT and CDR2 YYREEE (reference sequence). The chain joins TRBV5-4 to TRBJ2-1; D not resolved. The starting material was CD4+ or CD8+ T cells sorted from blood, obtained in a trial of the OX40 agonist ivuxolimab. The TCR was taken from an adult with an advanced solid tumor such as melanoma, head and neck, liver or kidney cancer. The CDR3 is CASSSPGSPKFNEQFF. In DNA form, the CDR3 reads TGTGCCAGCAGCTCCCCGGGTTCTCCTAAGTTCAATGAGCAGTTCTTC.